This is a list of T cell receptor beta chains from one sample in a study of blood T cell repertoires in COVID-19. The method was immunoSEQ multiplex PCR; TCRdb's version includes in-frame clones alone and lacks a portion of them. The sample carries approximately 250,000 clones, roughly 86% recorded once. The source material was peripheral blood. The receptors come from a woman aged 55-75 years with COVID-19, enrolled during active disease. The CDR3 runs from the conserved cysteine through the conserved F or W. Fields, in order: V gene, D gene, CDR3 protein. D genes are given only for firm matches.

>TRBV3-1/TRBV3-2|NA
CASSQGVRRTYNYGYTF
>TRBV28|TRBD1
CASSLYQGALFSNEQYF
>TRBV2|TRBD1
CASGRQGYQPQHF
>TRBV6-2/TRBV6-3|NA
CASSAPGNGSYEQYF
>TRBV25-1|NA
CASSDWTKTGNTIYF
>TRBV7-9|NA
CASSLPGVYGYTF
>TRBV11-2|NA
CASSLDSGSYGYTF
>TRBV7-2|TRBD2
CASSALGRAGAYTGELFF
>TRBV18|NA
CASSVAVQETQYF
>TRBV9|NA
CASSVKGSDNSPLHF
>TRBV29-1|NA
CSVARSYNEQFF
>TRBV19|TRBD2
CASSIDGGLAGSRDTQYF
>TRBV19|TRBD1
CASSPGTGASNYGYTF
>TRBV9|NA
CASSVLGGAGANVLTF
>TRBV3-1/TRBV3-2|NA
CASSQASGKADTQYF
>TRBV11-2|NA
CASSLARGPDTQYF
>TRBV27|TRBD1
CASSSLGTGEEKLFF
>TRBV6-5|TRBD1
CASSDPGQTNEKLFF
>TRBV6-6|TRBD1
CASSLGQGASGYTF
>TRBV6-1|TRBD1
CASSEPPPPGGVNYGYTF
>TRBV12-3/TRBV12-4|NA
CASSLEGEKLFF
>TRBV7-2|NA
CASSLILQSGGYTF
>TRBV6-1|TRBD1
CASSEGEGGQGIYGYTF
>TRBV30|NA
CAWSAGGGRGQPQHF
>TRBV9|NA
CASSESDSNLYEQYF
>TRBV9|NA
CASSVKQGDSPLHF
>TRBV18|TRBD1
CASSPRGGLEQYF
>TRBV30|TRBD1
CAWNRDRGQPQHF
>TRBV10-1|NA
CASSEGRSYGYTF
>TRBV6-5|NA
CASTRGGNYGYTF
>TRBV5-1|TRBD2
CASSPSGRRYEQYF
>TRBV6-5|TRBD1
CASRMTGDGNEQFF
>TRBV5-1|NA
CASSVGQNTEAFF
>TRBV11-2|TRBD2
CASSSTPRGVGQETQYF
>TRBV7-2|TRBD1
CASSLQGADTEAFF
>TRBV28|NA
CASREPGRQAQTYGYTF
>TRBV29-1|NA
CSVEGGVAYEQYF
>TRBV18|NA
CASSPSGGAAGDNEQFF
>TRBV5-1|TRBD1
CASSLVTGQTEQFF
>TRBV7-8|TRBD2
CASSLSRLAGNEQFF
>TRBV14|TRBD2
CASSQDSASGPLNEQFF
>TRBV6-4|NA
CASSDSGTSMNTEAFF
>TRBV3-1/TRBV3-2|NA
CASSRAGVTYNEQFF
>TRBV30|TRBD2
CAWSVRERDTQYF
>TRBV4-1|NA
CASSRPVGTGTEAFF
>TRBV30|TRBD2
CAWWRTSITGELFF
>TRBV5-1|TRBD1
CASRGTGGVVGEKLFF
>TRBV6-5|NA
CASSSRGNTEAFF
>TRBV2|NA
CASSTPGSYLPPLHF
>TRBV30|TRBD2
CAWDGTSGRAPGEQYF
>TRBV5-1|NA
CASSLVLIHEQFF
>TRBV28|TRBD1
CASSPSPGQGYQPQHF
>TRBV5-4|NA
CASSTALGSNSPLHF
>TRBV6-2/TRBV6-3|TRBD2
CASSYPVGAGGVEQFF